These 18 T cell receptor beta chains share one sample of origin, sequenced in a study of blood T cells in healthy people across ages. A sample-barcoded 5' primer and a J-beta primer mix were used in a second PCR of about 7 to 12 cycles. MiXCR was run by TCRdb on the 5' RACE reads, yielding one entry per CDR3 protein. The sample contains some 710,000 distinct CDR3 sequences, 22% of which appear only once. Sequences were obtained from blood. The receptor source for this set is an older man in good health.

CDR3 sequence (DNA): TGTGCCAGCAGCAGGGGGTCTGAGCAGTTCTTC. This codes for CASSRGSEQFF. V gene TRBV3-1 combines with J gene TRBJ2-1; D perhaps matches TRBD1 (6 bases). Deletions cut 5 bases from V and 9 bases from J, with 8 bases between. CDR1 is LGHDT, CDR2 YNNKEL, per germline (reference sequence). This CDR3 comprises 11 residues.

The chain combines TRBV20-1 with TRBJ1-2; 11 positions match TRBD1. Germline V gene data show CDR1 as DFQATT and CDR2 as SNEGSKA (reference sequence). The length of the CDR3 is 13 residues. V was clipped by 6 bases and J by 5 bases; unmatched bases: 5. The CDR3 DNA reads as TGCAGTGCCCGGACAGGGGGCTGGTATGGCTACACCTTC. It yields the protein CSARTGGWYGYTF.

The chain combines TRBV6-2 or TRBV6-3 with TRBJ2-5, with D hard to call. The DNA matches TRBJ2-1 better at its end, which makes the J call doubtful. The CDR3 is 12 residues long. The germline V gene encodes CDR1 MNHEY and CDR2 SVGEGT. CDR3 in amino acids: CASSQAVFEQFF. Written as DNA, the CDR3 is TGTGCCAGCAGCCAAGCAGTATTTGAGCAGTTCTTC.

The rearrangement joins TRBV12-3 or TRBV12-4 to TRBJ2-5; D may be TRBD1 (6 bases). The CDR3 length is 14 residues. Trimming cost V 5 bases and J 4 bases, with 14 bases left between them. CDR3 residues: CASSPVRGGETQYF. In DNA form, the CDR3 reads TGTGCCAGCAGTCCAGTTCGAGGGGGAGAGACCCAGTACTTC.

With regard to this clonotype: The junction departs from germline at one end; a sequencing error may be responsible. V is TRBV4-1 and J is TRBJ2-4, with a possible D match to TRBD2 (6 bases). CDR1 and CDR2 (germline): MGHRA, YSYEKL. The CDR3 contains 15 residues. CDR3 nucleotides: TGCGCCAACAGCCAAGATTGGGGAGGTGGAAACATTCAGTACTTC. Its translation: CANSQDWGGGNIQYF.

The chain recombines TRBV14 with TRBJ1-6, with TRBD1 as a possible D gene (5 bases). V gave up 2 bases and J gave up 9 bases, with 11 bases separating them. CDR3 length equals 14 residues. Per germline, CDR1 SGHDN and CDR2 FVKESK. Here the CDR3 reads CASSQMGGRSPLHF. CDR3 bases: TGTGCCAGCAGCCAAATGGGGGGTCGTTCACCCCTCCACTTT.

The gene calls are TRBV10-3 and TRBJ2-4, with a weak D call TRBD2 (5 bases). This CDR3 comprises 14 residues. Germline CDR1 is ENHRY and CDR2 is SYGVKD. V dropped 2 bases and J dropped 0 bases, with 5 bases sitting between them. The chain's CDR3 is CAISEGLAKNIQYF. In DNA form, the CDR3 reads TGTGCCATCAGTGAGGGACTAGCCAAAAACATTCAGTACTTC.

There are a few counts of this clonotype. The V call is TRBV29-1, the J call TRBJ1-5; D unclear. Germline values: CDR1 SQVTM, CDR2 ANQGSEA. The CDR3 is 13 amino acids. Deletions cut 5 bases from V and 6 bases from J, with 14 bases between. The DNA of the CDR3 is TGCAGCGTTACGGGTAGTCAAGGTCAGCCCCAGCATTTT. Protein: CSVTGSQGQPQHF. Complete variable domain (other parts from reference TRBV29-1 and TRBJ1-5): SAVISQKPSRDICQRGTSLTIQCQVDSQVTMMFWYRQQPGQSLTLIATANQGSEATYESGFVIDKFPISRPNLTFSTLTVSNMSPEDSSIYLCSVTGSQGQPQHFGDGTRLSIL.

This clonotype occurred once. This chain uses TRBV19 with TRBJ1-5; perhaps TRBD1 as D (5 bases). Germline-derived CDR1 and CDR2 are LNHDA and SQIVND (reference sequence). The CDR3 totals 15 residues. V lost 2 bases, J lost 1 base, and 9 bases lay in between. CDR3 loop: CASSITGESNQPQHF. The CDR3 bases are TGTGCCAGTAGTATAACAGGTGAAAGCAATCAGCCCCAGCATTTT.

The chain links TRBV7-7 to TRBJ2-5; 7 nucleotides match TRBD2. The J call may be faulty, since TRBJ2-1 better matches the DNA end. Germline V lookup: CDR1 SSHAT, CDR2 FNYEAQ (reference sequence). The CDR3 is made up of 15 amino acids. This CDR3 reads CASSLAGGNRNEQFF. The CDR3, as DNA: TGTGCCAGCAGCTTAGCGGGAGGGAATAGGAATGAGCAGTTCTTC.

In its sample, this clonotype was seen a few times. The J gene is TRBJ1-4, the V gene TRBV6-5; D unclear. V lost 5 bases to trimming and J lost 8 bases, with 18 bases between them. The CDR3 totals 15 residues. Germline V gene sequence: CDR1 MNHEY, CDR2 SVGAGI. CDR3 region: CASSRTRWGWEKLFF. Written as DNA, the CDR3 is TGTGCCAGCAGTCGAACTCGTTGGGGATGGGAAAAACTGTTTTTT.

The rearrangement uses TRBV20-1 and TRBJ2-7; 12 positions match TRBD1. The CDR3 covers 13 residues. With 1 base clipped from V and 6 bases from J, the junction kept 1 base outside the gene matches. The germline gives CDR1 DFQATT, CDR2 SNEGSKA (reference sequence). The CDR3 sequence: CSARGDRGPEQYF. The CDR3 DNA is TGCAGTGCTAGAGGGGACAGGGGGCCCGAGCAGTACTTC.

This clonotype was observed a handful of times. This sequence joins TRBV4-3 and TRBJ2-3; weak D call: TRBD2 (5 bases). The CDR3 length is 16 residues. V was cut by 3 bases and J by 0 bases, with 13 bases left in between. Germline V lookup: CDR1 LGHNA, CDR2 YSLEER. CDR3 residues: CASSHRLEASTDTQYF. DNA of the CDR3: TGCGCCAGCAGCCATCGACTGGAGGCTAGCACAGATACGCAGTATTTT.

The rearrangement uses TRBV4-2 and TRBJ2-3, with 8 bases matching TRBD2. Trimming took 1 base from V and 1 from J; bases not matched to a gene: 4. The CDR3 length is 16 residues. Germline-derived CDR1 and CDR2 are LGHNA and YNFKEQ. The CDR3 loop reads CASSQAVLAGTDTQYF. Written as DNA, the CDR3 is TGTGCCAGCAGCCAAGCTGTACTAGCGGGCACAGATACGCAGTATTTT.

This clonotype was detected many times. The chain carries TRBV7-6 and TRBJ1-1; the match to TRBD1 covers 7 bases. Germline V gene data show CDR1 as SGHVS and CDR2 as FNYEAQ. Unmatched junction bases numbered 4, after V lost 0 bases and J lost 9 bases. The CDR3 spans 13 residues. CDR3 sequence (DNA): TGTGCCAGCAGCTTAGCGACAGGGTTCCAAGCTTTCTTT. Translated: CASSLATGFQAFF. The full variable domain, its missing parts supplied by reference TRBV7-6 and TRBJ1-1, is GAGVSQSPRYKVTKRGQDVALRCDPISGHVSLYWYRQALGQGPEFLTYFNYEAQQDKSGLPNDRFSAERPEGSISTLTIQRTEQRDSAMYRCASSLATGFQAFFGQGTRLTVV.

This clonotype was counted only a few times. The gene calls are TRBV5-1 and TRBJ2-5; tentative D call: TRBD1 (6 bases). The CDR3 consists of 14 residues. Germline V lookup: CDR1 SGHRS, CDR2 YFSETQ. V dropped 6 bases and J dropped 0 bases, with 12 bases sitting between them. The CDR3 is CASTWGRYQETQYF. The CDR3 region has the DNA TGCGCCAGCACCTGGGGGCGGTACCAAGAGACCCAGTACTTC.

V and J are TRBV5-1 and TRBJ2-1; 8 bases are shared with TRBD1. Germline V gene lookup returns CDR1 SGHRS and CDR2 YFSETQ. Losses at the gene ends were 4 bases for V and 9 bases for J; bases not matched to a gene: 6. CDR3 size: 13 residues. The CDR3 reads CASSLRTGTEQFF. The CDR3 DNA reads TGCGCCAGCAGCCTCCGGACAGGGACTGAGCAGTTCTTC. Full variable domain (remainder filled in from reference TRBV5-1 and TRBJ2-1): KAGVTQTPRYLIKTRGQQVTLSCSPISGHRSVSWYQQTPGQGLQFLFEYFSETQRNKGNFPGRFSGRQFSNSRSEMNVSTLELGDSALYLCASSLRTGTEQFFGPGTRLTVL.

The V gene is TRBV20-1, the J gene TRBJ1-5; the D gene is possibly TRBD1 (5 bases). With 2 bases removed from V and 6 bases from J, the gap between germline ends came to 11 bases. CDR1 is DFQATT, CDR2 SNEGSKA, per germline (reference sequence). The CDR3 has 13 amino acids. CDR3 DNA: TGCAGTGCTAGACCCGAGGGGACTCAGCCCCAGCATTTT. Amino acid sequence: CSARPEGTQPQHF.